This entry concerns a single TCR beta chain. What it binds is unknown. Germline-derived CDR1 and CDR2 are ENHRY and SYGVKD. The junction had 6 bases not matched to a gene; V was cut back by 6 bases and J by 8 bases. The CDR3 is 12 residues long. This sample is drawn from a study of cytomegalovirus exposure and HLA in healthy donors. Study conclusions and caveats: Trimming of TCR beta V- and J-genes showed a link, identified in a later analysis, to a missense DCLRE1C variant. In an earlier analysis, productive rearrangement rates for most beta V segments clustered near 87% or 30%. The classifier, whose performance was assessed in both the original and validation cohorts, reportedly diagnosed cytomegalovirus status with high specificity and sensitivity. Using a false discovery rate of 0.05, a later analysis showed that approximately 17,000 TCR beta sequences were associated with HLA alleles.

Both 60 Vbeta primers and 13 Jbeta primers went into the PCR. Libraries were prepared by immunoSEQ multiplex PCR; TCRdb keeps only in-frame clonotypes and omits some of them. Altogether about 170,000 clones are present, roughly 83% being singletons, with the ten largest covering about 2.3%. The sequence derives from a woman between 50 and 59 years old in good health and CMV-seronegative. The rearrangement uses TRBV10-3 and TRBJ1-2; 7 bases are shared with TRBD1. What was sequenced was PBMCs. CDR3 loop: CAISADRFGYTF. In DNA form, the CDR3 reads TGTGCCATCAGCGCGGACAGGTTCGGCTACACCTTC.